Listed below are T cell receptor beta chains from one sample, sequenced in a study of blood T cell repertoires in COVID-19. TCRdb keeps only in-frame clones here, not all; method: immunoSEQ multiplex PCR. The sample carries over 200,000 clones, 75% to 85% recorded once. The sample taken for sequencing was peripheral blood. Source of these receptors: a woman in her 30s with COVID-19, enrolled during active disease. Each CDR3 is given with its conserved first and last residue. A D gene is named only where the DNA matches it firmly. Clone size is given for some rows only: seen once, a few or many times, or a class if the clone is expanded.

j_call,clone_size,d_call,v_call,cdr3_aa
TRBJ1-5,.,TRBD1,TRBV28,CASSLLGQGVQPQHF
TRBJ1-1,.,.,TRBV29-1,CSVGGWMNTEAFF
TRBJ2-7,.,.,TRBV11-3,CASTSNPGGEQYF
TRBJ1-5,.,.,TRBV5-6,CASSSRAGLGDQPQHF
TRBJ2-1,.,.,TRBV11-2,CASSLPRGNEQFF
TRBJ1-3,.,.,TRBV7-9,CASSSAGGSGNTIYF
TRBJ1-2,.,TRBD1,TRBV19,CASRAGGGEGTF
TRBJ1-5,.,.,TRBV30,CAWSFQGNQPQHF
TRBJ2-7,.,TRBD2,TRBV10-3,CAISEARGLAYEQYF
TRBJ2-3,.,.,TRBV10-2,CASRGTRLSTDTQYF
TRBJ1-3,.,.,TRBV5-5,CASSLGHSSGSDTIYF
TRBJ2-1,few,.,TRBV20-1,CSASRGLTNEQFF
TRBJ1-3,.,TRBD1,TRBV25-1,CGATGGNTIYF
TRBJ2-5,.,TRBD1,TRBV7-2,CASSFNRGSRETQYF
TRBJ2-7,.,.,TRBV3-1/TRBV3-2,CASSRRWGETPSYEQYF
TRBJ1-2,once,.,TRBV30,CAWSGSSNGYTF
TRBJ2-7,.,TRBD1,TRBV9,CASSVGPGQSYEQYF
TRBJ2-2,few,TRBD1,TRBV24-1,CATSEPPGGGETGELFF
TRBJ1-1,.,.,TRBV15,CATSGRGLFLNTEAFF
TRBJ1-3,.,.,TRBV5-6,CASSLGIQGYSGNTIYF
TRBJ2-5,.,.,TRBV7-2,CASSLWGDQETQYF
TRBJ2-5,.,.,TRBV21-1,CASSSPGGETQYF
TRBJ2-1,.,.,TRBV3-1/TRBV3-2,CASSQEPGNSYNEQFF
TRBJ2-5,.,.,TRBV14,CASSLETGPQETQYF
TRBJ2-2,once,TRBD2,TRBV27,CASSFDSGRSDTGELFF
TRBJ2-5,.,.,TRBV10-3,CAISESGREETQYF
TRBJ2-5,.,TRBD2,TRBV7-2,CASSLNVAGDLPGAQYF
TRBJ1-6,once,TRBD1,TRBV19,CASSGGTGGLSPLHF